This T cell receptor (beta chain) was obtained from a study of T cell responses to AZD1222 COVID-19 vaccine. This table comes from immunoSEQ multiplex PCR, and its TCRdb copy is limited to in-frame clones, with some not included. This table holds 180,000 or so clones, under 95% found once. CDR3 length: 17 amino acids. Germline loops: CDR1 LGHNA, CDR2 YNFKEQ. V lost 3 bases, J lost 0 bases, and 12 bases lay in between. The receptor comes from an adult who received the AZD1222 COVID-19 vaccine. The sample was peripheral blood, taken 28 days after the second AZD1222 dose. The V and J genes are TRBV4-2 and TRBJ2-6; maybe TRBD2 (6 bases). The CDR3 bases are TGTGCCAGCAGCCAGACCGGGACTTTCTCTGGGGCCAACGTCCTGACTTTC. This gives the protein CASSQTGTFSGANVLTF.